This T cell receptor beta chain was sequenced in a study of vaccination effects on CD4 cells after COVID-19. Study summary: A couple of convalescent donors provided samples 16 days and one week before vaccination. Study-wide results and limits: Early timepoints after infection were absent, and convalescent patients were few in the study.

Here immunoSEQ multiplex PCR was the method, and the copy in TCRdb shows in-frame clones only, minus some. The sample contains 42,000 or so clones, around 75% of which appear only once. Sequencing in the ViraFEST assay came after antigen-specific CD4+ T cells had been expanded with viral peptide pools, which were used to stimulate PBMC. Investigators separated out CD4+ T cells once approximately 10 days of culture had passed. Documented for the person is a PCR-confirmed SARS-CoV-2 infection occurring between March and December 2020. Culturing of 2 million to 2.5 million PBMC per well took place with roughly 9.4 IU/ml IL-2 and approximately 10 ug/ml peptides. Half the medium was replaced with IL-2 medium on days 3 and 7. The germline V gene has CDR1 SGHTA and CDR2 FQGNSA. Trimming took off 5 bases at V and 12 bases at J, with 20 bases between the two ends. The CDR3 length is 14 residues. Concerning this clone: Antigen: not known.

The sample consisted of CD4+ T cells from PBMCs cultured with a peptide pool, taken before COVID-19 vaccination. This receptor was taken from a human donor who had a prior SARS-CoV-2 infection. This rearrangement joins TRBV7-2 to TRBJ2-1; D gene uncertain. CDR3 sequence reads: CASSPRRVGRGQFF. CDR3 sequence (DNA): TGTGCCAGCAGCCCCCGTCGTGTCGGAAGAGGGCAGTTCTTC.